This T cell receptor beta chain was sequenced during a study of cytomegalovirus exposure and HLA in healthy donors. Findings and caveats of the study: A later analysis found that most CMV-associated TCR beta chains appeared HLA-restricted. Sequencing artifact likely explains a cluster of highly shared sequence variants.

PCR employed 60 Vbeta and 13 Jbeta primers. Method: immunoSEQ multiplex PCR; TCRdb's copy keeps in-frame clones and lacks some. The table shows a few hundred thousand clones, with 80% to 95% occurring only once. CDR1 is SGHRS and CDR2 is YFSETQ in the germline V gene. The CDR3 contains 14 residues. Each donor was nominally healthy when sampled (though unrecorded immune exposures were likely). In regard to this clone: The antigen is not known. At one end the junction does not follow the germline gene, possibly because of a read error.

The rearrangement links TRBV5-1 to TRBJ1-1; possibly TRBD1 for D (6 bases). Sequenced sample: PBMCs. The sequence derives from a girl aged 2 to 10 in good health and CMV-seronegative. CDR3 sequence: CASNLGQVNTEAFF. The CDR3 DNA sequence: TGCGCCAGCAACTTGGGACAAGTAAACACTGAAGCTTTCTTT. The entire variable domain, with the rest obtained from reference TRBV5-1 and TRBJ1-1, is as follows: KAGVTQTPRYLIKTRGQQVTLSCSPISGHRSVSWYQQTPGQGLQFLFEYFSETQRNKGNFPGRFSGRQFSNSRSEMNVSTLELGDSALYLCASNLGQVNTEAFFGQGTRLTVV.